Described below is a single T cell receptor (beta chain) sequence and its context. The antigen remains unidentified. Other DNA sequences within the sample encode an identical CDR3. The data stem from a study of T cell responses to AZD1222 COVID-19 vaccine. Findings and limits, study-wide: Spike was spanned by vaccine-associated CD4 TCRs, with dominance at 160-218 and 743-854. Of spike-specific TCRs, nearly half reportedly target regions left unmutated in variants.

V gave up 2 bases and J gave up 0 bases, with 5 bases separating them. The CDR3 extends over 14 amino acids. Per germline, CDR1 LNHDA and CDR2 SQIVND (reference sequence). Second-dose groups at about 4 or about 12 weeks were pooled. Generated by immunoSEQ multiplex PCR, the TCRdb table keeps only in-frame clones and is missing some. The sample records around 83,000 clones, 90% being singletons. The receptor comes from an adult who received the AZD1222 COVID-19 vaccine. The sample in question was peripheral blood, obtained 28 days after the second AZD1222 dose. The V gene is TRBV19, the J gene TRBJ1-3, with D unclear. CDR3 loop: CASSITGSGNTIYF. CDR3 DNA: TGTGCCAGTAGTATAACGGGCTCTGGAAACACCATATATTTT. Full variable domain (missing parts from reference TRBV19 and TRBJ1-3): DGGITQSPKYLFRKEGQNVTLSCEQNLNHDAMYWYRQDPGQGLRLIYYSQIVNDFQKGDIAEGYSVSREKKESFPLTVTSAQKNPTAFYLCASSITGSGNTIYFGEGSWLTVV.